This T cell receptor (beta chain) emerged from a study of siplizumab effects on memory and regulatory T cells. General study points: Alloreactive sequences that could be traced to unstimulated CD4+ memory cells showed a significant reduction under siplizumab.

About this clone itself: Its antigen is as yet unknown.

Roughly 10^5 TCR templates underwent assay in each sample. Profiled with immunoSEQ multiplex PCR; TCRdb holds only in-frame clones, not every one. The sample lists approximately 120,000 clones; 92% were seen once. Sequencing was done on a sample of Tregs sorted from blood. The sequence derives from a human donor in good health.

The CDR3 region has the DNA TGTGCCAGCAGCTCCCTAAAAGTAGCGGGCGCAGATACGCAGTATTTT. This codes for CASSSLKVAGADTQYF. The chain is built from TRBV5-8 and TRBJ2-3; 7 bases fit TRBD2. Trimming cost V 3 bases and J 4 bases; bases outside gene matches: 11. Germline V gene data show CDR1 as SGHTS and CDR2 as YDEGEE. This CDR3 comprises 16 residues. The variable domain in full, completed from reference TRBV5-8 and TRBJ2-3, reads EAGVTQSPTHLIKTRGQQATLRCSPISGHTSVYWYQQALGLGLQFLLWYDEGEERNRGNFPPRFSGRQFPNYSSELNVNALELEDSALYLCASSSLKVAGADTQYFGPGTRLTVL.